These T cell receptor beta chains were read from a single sample in a study of shared clonotypes between healthy human individuals. The data were produced by immunoSEQ multiplex PCR, yet TCRdb's version contains in-frame clones alone and is incomplete. The data hold about 2 million clones, with 85% to 95% observed a single time. Sequencing was performed on naive CD4+ T cells sorted from blood. All receptors derive from a man in his late teens or twenties in good health. The CDR3 runs from the conserved cysteine through the conserved F or W. A D gene is named only where the DNA matches it firmly. Size values are once, few and many counts, or a class for expanded clones, and some rows have none.

d_call: NA; j_call: TRBJ2-2; v_call: TRBV18; clone_size: NA; cdr3_aa: CASSPNRGINTGELFF; cdr3_nt: TGTGCCAGCTCACCAAACCGTGGAATTAACACCGGGGAGCTGTTTTTT
d_call: NA; j_call: TRBJ1-2; v_call: TRBV7-2; clone_size: NA; cdr3_aa: CASSFFGSYGYTF; cdr3_nt: TGTGCCAGCAGCTTTTTTGGGTCTTATGGCTACACCTTC
d_call: NA; j_call: TRBJ1-4; v_call: TRBV30; clone_size: NA; cdr3_aa: CAWSRLRGEKLFF; cdr3_nt: TGTGCCTGGAGTCGACTCAGGGGCGAAAAACTGTTTTTT
d_call: TRBD2; j_call: TRBJ2-3; v_call: TRBV5-1; clone_size: NA; cdr3_aa: CASSQGLAGADTQYF; cdr3_nt: TGCGCCAGCAGCCAGGGACTAGCGGGAGCAGATACGCAGTATTTT
d_call: TRBD1; j_call: TRBJ1-6; v_call: TRBV5-4; clone_size: NA; cdr3_aa: CASSTELQRTGKISPLHF; cdr3_nt: TGTGCCAGCAGCACAGAATTGCAGAGGACAGGGAAGATTTCACCCCTCCACTTT
d_call: TRBD1; j_call: TRBJ2-7; v_call: TRBV5-4; clone_size: few; cdr3_aa: CASSSPGQGAYEQYF; cdr3_nt: TGTGCCAGCAGCTCCCCGGGACAGGGGGCCTACGAGCAGTACTTC
d_call: TRBD2; j_call: TRBJ2-7; v_call: TRBV6-4; clone_size: NA; cdr3_aa: CASSRGPSGRLNEQYF; cdr3_nt: TGTGCCAGCAGTAGAGGGCCTAGCGGGAGGTTAAACGAGCAGTACTTC
d_call: NA; j_call: TRBJ1-2; v_call: TRBV6-5; clone_size: NA; cdr3_aa: CASTQGQGWYGYTF; cdr3_nt: TGTGCCAGCACCCAGGGGCAGGGGTGGTATGGCTACACCTTC
d_call: TRBD1; j_call: TRBJ2-1; v_call: TRBV23-1; clone_size: NA; cdr3_aa: CASSQYPDREYNEQFF; cdr3_nt: TGCGCCAGCAGTCAATACCCGGACAGGGAATACAATGAGCAGTTCTTC
d_call: NA; j_call: TRBJ2-6; v_call: TRBV6-5; clone_size: NA; cdr3_aa: CASTDGGLGANVLTF; cdr3_nt: TGTGCCAGCACGGACGGTGGTCTGGGGGCCAACGTCCTGACTTTC
d_call: NA; j_call: TRBJ1-1; v_call: TRBV9; clone_size: NA; cdr3_aa: CASSANARGLNTEAFF; cdr3_nt: TGTGCCAGCAGCGCTAACGCCCGGGGCTTGAACACTGAAGCTTTCTTT
d_call: NA; j_call: TRBJ1-2; v_call: TRBV6-5; clone_size: NA; cdr3_aa: CASSYIGVPPYGYTF; cdr3_nt: TGTGCCAGCAGTTACATCGGGGTTCCCCCCTATGGCTACACCTTC
d_call: TRBD2; j_call: TRBJ2-5; v_call: TRBV30; clone_size: NA; cdr3_aa: CAWSGVRTSGGQETQYF; cdr3_nt: TGTGCCTGGAGTGGTGTTCGAACTAGCGGGGGCCAAGAGACCCAGTACTTC
d_call: NA; j_call: TRBJ1-1; v_call: TRBV19; clone_size: NA; cdr3_aa: CASSRGGVTEAFF; cdr3_nt: TGTGCCAGTAGTCGAGGGGGTGTCACTGAAGCTTTCTTT
d_call: TRBD1; j_call: TRBJ1-2; v_call: TRBV29-1; clone_size: NA; cdr3_aa: CSVERPGTGKDYGYTF; cdr3_nt: TGCAGCGTTGAACGGCCCGGGACAGGGAAAGACTATGGCTACACCTTC
d_call: NA; j_call: TRBJ1-2; v_call: TRBV7-9; clone_size: NA; cdr3_aa: CASSLTEAHYGYTF; cdr3_nt: TGTGCCAGCAGCCTAACAGAAGCCCACTATGGCTACACCTTC
d_call: NA; j_call: TRBJ2-3; v_call: TRBV7-9; clone_size: NA; cdr3_aa: CASSLEGGSTDTQYF; cdr3_nt: TGTGCCAGCAGCTTAGAAGGAGGTAGCACAGATACGCAGTATTTT
d_call: NA; j_call: TRBJ2-7; v_call: TRBV27; clone_size: NA; cdr3_aa: CASSLQAAGYEQYF; cdr3_nt: TGTGCCAGCAGTTTACAAGCGGCAGGCTACGAGCAGTACTTC
d_call: NA; j_call: TRBJ2-7; v_call: TRBV7-8; clone_size: NA; cdr3_aa: CASSSDRHRVYEQYF; cdr3_nt: TGTGCCAGCAGCTCAGACCGTCACAGGGTCTACGAGCAGTACTTC
d_call: NA; j_call: TRBJ1-2; v_call: TRBV28; clone_size: NA; cdr3_aa: CASNVGGPWGYTF; cdr3_nt: TGTGCCAGCAATGTGGGGGGGCCTTGGGGCTACACCTTC
d_call: NA; j_call: TRBJ2-3; v_call: TRBV7-9; clone_size: many; cdr3_aa: CASSLADTQYF; cdr3_nt: TGTGCCAGCAGCTTAGCAGATACGCAGTATTTT
d_call: TRBD2; j_call: TRBJ2-3; v_call: TRBV7-2; clone_size: NA; cdr3_aa: CASSLEAGLAFLTDTQYF; cdr3_nt: TGTGCCAGCAGCTTAGAGGCGGGACTAGCGTTCCTCACAGATACGCAGTATTTT
d_call: TRBD1; j_call: TRBJ1-5; v_call: TRBV10-2; clone_size: NA; cdr3_aa: CASSQDRAQPQHF; cdr3_nt: TGCGCCAGCAGCCAGGACAGGGCTCAGCCCCAGCATTTT
d_call: TRBD1; j_call: TRBJ2-3; v_call: TRBV5-1; clone_size: NA; cdr3_aa: CASSFGQASTDTQYF; cdr3_nt: TGCGCCAGCAGCTTTGGACAGGCTAGCACAGATACGCAGTATTTT
d_call: NA; j_call: TRBJ1-4; v_call: TRBV18; clone_size: NA; cdr3_aa: CASSPPGATNEKLFF; cdr3_nt: TGTGCCAGCTCACCACCGGGAGCAACTAATGAAAAACTGTTTTTT
d_call: NA; j_call: TRBJ1-2; v_call: TRBV18; clone_size: NA; cdr3_aa: CASSPGVEGNYGYTF; cdr3_nt: TGTGCCAGCTCACCGGGGGTCGAGGGGAACTATGGCTACACCTTC
d_call: NA; j_call: TRBJ1-1; v_call: TRBV11-2; clone_size: NA; cdr3_aa: CASSLDATEAFF; cdr3_nt: TGTGCCAGCAGCTTAGATGCCACTGAAGCTTTCTTT
d_call: NA; j_call: TRBJ1-1; v_call: TRBV25-1; clone_size: NA; cdr3_aa: CASRRALNTEAFF; cdr3_nt: TGTGCCAGCAGACGGGCGTTGAACACTGAAGCTTTCTTT
d_call: NA; j_call: TRBJ1-1; v_call: TRBV20-1; clone_size: NA; cdr3_aa: CSASGYTEAFF; cdr3_nt: TGCAGTGCTAGCGGGTACACTGAAGCTTTCTTT
d_call: TRBD1; j_call: TRBJ2-7; v_call: TRBV7-7; clone_size: NA; cdr3_aa: CASSLDREGEQYF; cdr3_nt: TGTGCTAGCAGCTTAGACAGGGAAGGCGAGCAGTACTTC
d_call: TRBD1; j_call: TRBJ1-4; v_call: TRBV11-2; clone_size: NA; cdr3_aa: CASSLGQGNEKLFF; cdr3_nt: TGTGCCAGCAGCTTGGGACAGGGTAATGAAAAACTGTTTTTT
d_call: TRBD2; j_call: TRBJ2-1; v_call: TRBV7-9; clone_size: NA; cdr3_aa: CASSLAGGGEQFF; cdr3_nt: TGTGCCAGCAGCCTAGCGGGAGGGGGTGAGCAGTTCTTC
d_call: NA; j_call: TRBJ1-6; v_call: TRBV5-6; clone_size: NA; cdr3_aa: CASSLAGQNNSPLHF; cdr3_nt: TGTGCCAGCAGCTTGGCCGGACAAAATAATTCACCCCTCCACTTT
d_call: NA; j_call: TRBJ1-5; v_call: TRBV10-3; clone_size: NA; cdr3_aa: CAISDNRAQPQHF; cdr3_nt: TGTGCCATCAGTGATAACAGGGCTCAGCCCCAGCATTTT
d_call: NA; j_call: TRBJ2-2; v_call: TRBV7-2; clone_size: NA; cdr3_aa: CASSLAGGPNTGELFF; cdr3_nt: TGTGCCAGCAGCTTAGCCGGGGGGCCAAACACCGGGGAGCTGTTTTTT
d_call: TRBD1; j_call: TRBJ2-4; v_call: TRBV27; clone_size: NA; cdr3_aa: CASSSQGAGKNIQYF; cdr3_nt: TGTGCCAGCAGTTCCCAGGGGGCAGGAAAAAACATTCAGTACTTC
d_call: TRBD2; j_call: TRBJ2-5; v_call: TRBV4-1; clone_size: NA; cdr3_aa: CASSQGAGGVWETQYF; cdr3_nt: TGCGCCAGCAGCCAAGGGGCGGGAGGGGTCTGGGAGACCCAGTACTTC
d_call: TRBD1; j_call: TRBJ1-1; v_call: TRBV5-1; clone_size: NA; cdr3_aa: CASSKGTAGNTEAFF; cdr3_nt: TGCGCCAGCAGTAAAGGGACAGCAGGTAACACTGAAGCTTTCTTT
d_call: TRBD2; j_call: TRBJ2-7; v_call: TRBV20-1; clone_size: NA; cdr3_aa: CSARTSAEQYF; cdr3_nt: TGCAGTGCTAGGACTAGCGCCGAGCAGTACTTC
d_call: TRBD2; j_call: TRBJ2-3; v_call: TRBV6-7; clone_size: NA; cdr3_aa: CASSYIRGASGATDTQYF; cdr3_nt: TGTGCCAGCAGTTACATTCGTGGGGCTAGCGGGGCGACAGATACGCAGTATTTT
d_call: NA; j_call: TRBJ2-7; v_call: TRBV2; clone_size: NA; cdr3_aa: CASREQGSRYYEQYF; cdr3_nt: TGTGCCAGCAGAGAACAGGGTTCCCGGTACTACGAGCAGTACTTC